The rows below give T cell receptor beta chains drawn from one sample of a study of cytomegalovirus exposure and HLA in healthy donors. Assay used: immunoSEQ multiplex PCR; TCRdb lists only in-frame clones, some missing. The sample yields more than 85,000 clones, around 72% seen once. The sequenced material came from PBMCs. These receptors were obtained from a male donor in good health and CMV-seronegative. Both conserved end residues are part of each CDR3. The order of the fields is CDR3 DNA, CDR3 protein, D gene, CDR3 length, V gene, clone size, J gene. D genes are given only for firm matches. Clone size is not always given. Where it is, it says once, few, many or a class for expanded clones.

TGTGCCAGCAGCCCAAGAGGAGGGGGCGGGCAGCCCCAGCATTTT	CASSPRGGGGQPQHF	TRBD1	15	TRBV5-4	-	TRBJ1-5
TGTGCCACCTCGAGGATATACGAGCAGTACTTC	CATSRIYEQYF	-	11	TRBV28	once	TRBJ2-7
TGTGCCAGCAGCGGGGACACCGGGGAGCTGTTTTTT	CASSGDTGELFF	-	12	TRBV6-4	-	TRBJ2-2
TGTGCCAGCAGCGTAGACGGAGACACCGGGGAGCTGTTTTTT	CASSVDGDTGELFF	-	14	TRBV9	-	TRBJ2-2
TGCGCCAGCAGAACCGGGACAGGGGACGTCTACGAGCAGTACTTC	CASRTGTGDVYEQYF	TRBD1	15	TRBV23-1	-	TRBJ2-7
TGTGCCAGCAGCTACTCTAGGAGGAGCTCTGGAAACACCATATATTTT	CASSYSRRSSGNTIYF	-	16	TRBV7-2	-	TRBJ1-3
TGTGCCAGCTCAGCCCCACTAGCGGGGGTAGGGAGGTATGAGCAGTTCTTC	CASSAPLAGVGRYEQFF	TRBD2	17	TRBV18	-	TRBJ2-1
TGTTCCAGCACCCAAGGACAGGGGCTCGCTCGAGAGCAGTACTTC	CSSTQGQGLAREQYF	TRBD1	15	TRBV7-9	-	TRBJ2-7
TGCGCCAGCAGCGCCAGGGGTTCCTACGAGCAGTACTTC	CASSARGSYEQYF	-	13	TRBV4-3	-	TRBJ2-7
TGTGCCAGCACCCCAGCGGGAGGGCAGGGGCATACCGGGGAGCTGTTTTTT	CASTPAGGQGHTGELFF	TRBD2	17	TRBV7-2	-	TRBJ2-2
TGTGCCAGCAGTTTGAATTCCCCTGACAGGGTAAGAGGTTCTACGTCCTACGAGCAGTACTTC	CASSLNSPDRVRGSTSYEQYF	TRBD1	21	TRBV28	-	TRBJ2-7
TGCGCCAGCAGCCAGGCACTAGCGGGCCTTACCTACGAGCAGTACTTC	CASSQALAGLTYEQYF	TRBD2	16	TRBV4-3	once	TRBJ2-7
TGTGCCAGCAAACGACAGGGTGCCCTTTCAGAGACCCAGTACTTC	CASKRQGALSETQYF	TRBD1	15	TRBV7-2	-	TRBJ2-5
TGTGCCAGCAGCACTCGCGCTTCGGCAGGGTACAATGAGCAGTTCTTC	CASSTRASAGYNEQFF	-	16	TRBV7-2	-	TRBJ2-1
TGTGCCAGCAGCTCCATACTAGCGGGACGCACAGATACGCAGTATTTT	CASSSILAGRTDTQYF	TRBD2	16	TRBV7-2	-	TRBJ2-3
TGTGCCAGCAGCCGGGGGGTCTCTGGGGCCAACGTCCTGACTTTC	CASSRGVSGANVLTF	TRBD2	15	TRBV5-6	-	TRBJ2-6
TGTGCCAGCTCACCGCTTGGGGCCAGCTCTGGGGCCAACGTCCTGACTTTC	CASSPLGASSGANVLTF	-	17	TRBV18	-	TRBJ2-6
TGTGCCAGCAGCCAAGGAACTAGCGGGGGGGAAGAGCAGTTCTTC	CASSQGTSGGEEQFF	TRBD2	15	TRBV4-2	-	TRBJ2-1
TGCGCCAGCAGCTTGGTGCCGCCTCGGGAGACCCAGTACTTC	CASSLVPPRETQYF	-	14	TRBV5-1	-	TRBJ2-5
TGTGCCAGCAGTGAAGGGCCCGGGACTAGCCAGTTCTTC	CASSEGPGTSQFF	TRBD2	13	TRBV2	once	TRBJ2-1
TGTGCCAGCAGACTGGGACAGTTAGAGACCCAGTACTTC	CASRLGQLETQYF	TRBD1	13	TRBV5-6	once	TRBJ2-5
TGTGCCAGCAGCTTAGGTTGGGGGCGCCGGAATGCCTACGAGCAGTACTTC	CASSLGWGRRNAYEQYF	-	17	TRBV11-1	-	TRBJ2-7
TGTGCCAGCAGCCAAGATCTTAGCGGGGCCGGCGCCTACGAGCAGTACTTC	CASSQDLSGAGAYEQYF	TRBD2	17	TRBV4-2	-	TRBJ2-7
TGTGCCAGCAGTTTAGTGGTGAGGGGGCAGGATACGCAGTATTTT	CASSLVVRGQDTQYF	TRBD1	15	TRBV28	few	TRBJ2-3